This entry describes one T cell receptor (beta chain). Its antigen is still unknown. This sample was included in a study of human T cells and chemical hapten exposure. The study, taken as a whole, reports: Expanded TCRs made up significantly more big CDR3 similarity clusters than controls did.

Original data processing: Per-sample TCR counts ranged from about 23,224 to 750,000, median 95,638. TCRdb re-analysed the RACE reads in MiXCR, keeping a single row per CDR3 protein. These V and J calls originate from TCRdb's pipeline instead of the authors' own analysis. The top ten hold over 7% of the sample, which has more than 300,000 distinct CDR3 sequences, about 5.4% seen once. The time point denotes: pre-sensitization, week 0. This sample's treatment: therapeutic diphenylcyclopropenone sensitization with weekly scalp DPC. The CDR3 is 13 amino acids. V lost 0 bases, J lost 5 bases, and 7 bases lay in between. The germline V gene encodes CDR1 LGHNA and CDR2 YSLEER.

Sequenced material: whole blood, taken in connection with sensitization to the hapten diphenylcyclopropenone (DPC). This sequence joins TRBV4-3 and TRBJ1-1; unclear D gene. The receptor's source is a woman aged 18-29 years with alopecia areata. Some clones in this sample may be carry-over from other donors' samples. CDR3 sequence: CASSQDQETEAFF. The CDR3 bases are TGCGCCAGCAGCCAAGATCAGGAGACTGAAGCTTTCTTT.